This note documents a single T cell receptor (beta chain) sequence. CD45RO negativity and positive selection for CCR7 defined naive CD8 cells, a population that excluded terminally differentiated effector memory CD45RA+ cells. The repertoire was sequenced with immunoSEQ multiplex PCR; TCRdb's copy has only in-frame clones and lacks some. The table records about 2.2 million clones, just under 95% of them present only once. The sample originates from a study of shared clonotypes between healthy human individuals. Study-level information: Three plates were used per donor for CD4 naive, three for CD4 memory, two for CD8 naive and one for CD8 memory.

Per the germline V gene, CDR1 is LNHNV and CDR2 is YYDKDF (reference sequence). The ends were cut back, 4 bases at V and 1 base at J, with 13 bases in the middle. The CDR3 loop spans 15 amino acids. The rearrangement uses TRBV15 and TRBJ2-5, with D possibly being TRBD1 (6 bases). The sequenced sample was naive CD8+ T cells from PBMCs. The receptor comes from a man aged 18 to 29 in good health. Some clones in this sample may be carry-over from other donors' samples. The CDR3 sequence is CATSKDPTGQETQYF. CDR3 nucleotide sequence: TGTGCCACCAGCAAAGACCCGACAGGCCAAGAGACCCAGTACTTC.